This is a list of T cell receptor beta chains from one sample in a study of blood T cell repertoires in COVID-19. Profiled with immunoSEQ multiplex PCR; TCRdb holds only in-frame clones, not every one. Of 210,000 or so clones in the sample, roughly 85% are singletons; the top ten hold about a tenth. Sequenced input: PBMCs or T cells enriched from blood (not recorded which). These receptors came from a man aged 25 to 45 who had recovered from COVID-19. Each CDR3 is given with its conserved first and last residue. A D gene is named only where the DNA matches it firmly. Size tells how often a clone was seen (once, few, many) or the class of an expanded clone, and some rows leave it out.

len,abundance,d_gene,j_gene,v_gene,CDR3nt,CDR3aa
15,NA,NA,TRBJ2-1,TRBV9,TGTGCCAGCAGCCTGGGGCAGGGCCCTCGGAATGAGCAGTTCTTC,CASSLGQGPRNEQFF
13,once,TRBD1,TRBJ1-2,TRBV28,TGTGCCAGCAGATCGGGACAGCGCTATGGCTACACCTTC,CASRSGQRYGYTF
15,few,NA,TRBJ1-1,TRBV6-2/TRBV6-3,TGTGCCAGCAGTTACCGGGGACTAGCAGGCACTGAAGCTTTCTTT,CASSYRGLAGTEAFF
15,few,NA,TRBJ1-2,TRBV6-5,TGTGCCGCCTCTGGGAGGGGGGGGGCGAACTATGGCTACACCTTC,CAASGRGGANYGYTF
14,NA,NA,TRBJ1-1,TRBV6-5,TGTGCCAGCAGTCCAATTACTCGGAACACTGAAGCTTTCTTT,CASSPITRNTEAFF
15,NA,NA,TRBJ2-3,TRBV14,TGTGCCAGCAGCCAAGTCCGGACAGCTACAGATACGCAGTATTTT,CASSQVRTATDTQYF
13,NA,TRBD1,TRBJ1-1,TRBV29-1,TGCAGCGTTGGTCGGGACAGGGGTACTGAAGCTTTCTTT,CSVGRDRGTEAFF
17,NA,NA,TRBJ1-4,TRBV5-1,TGCGCCAGCAGCTTGAACCAGGGCGGGGGAACTAATGAAAAACTGTTTTTT,CASSLNQGGGTNEKLFF
15,NA,NA,TRBJ2-1,TRBV28,TGTGCCAGCAGTTTAGGCGGGGACTCCCGGGGTGAGCAGTTCTTC,CASSLGGDSRGEQFF
16,NA,NA,TRBJ1-5,TRBV4-3,TGCGCCAGCAGCCAAGATCTCTGGCAGAGCAATCAGCCCCAGCATTTT,CASSQDLWQSNQPQHF
17,NA,NA,TRBJ1-2,TRBV13,TGTGCCAGCAGCTTCAATAGGGCTGGGACTATGGTTTATGGCTACACCTTC,CASSFNRAGTMVYGYTF
15,NA,NA,TRBJ2-2,TRBV7-2,TGTGCCAGCAGCTTAGGGGACACAAACACCGGGGAGCTGTTTTTT,CASSLGDTNTGELFF
13,NA,NA,TRBJ2-3,TRBV10-3,TGTGCCATCTTGGGCAGTAGCACAGATACGCAGTATTTT,CAILGSSTDTQYF
17,NA,TRBD2,TRBJ2-1,TRBV5-1,TGCGCCAGCAGCTTGGGGCCCTTACTAGCGGGAGGCAATGAGCAGTTCTTC,CASSLGPLLAGGNEQFF
14,NA,TRBD2,TRBJ2-1,TRBV10-3,TGTGCCATCGGGCTGCGGGGGGGCTCCGATGAGCAGTTCTTC,CAIGLRGGSDEQFF